This is a list of T cell receptor beta chains from one sample in a study of T-cell memory formation after mild COVID-19. One entry per CDR3 protein results from TCRdb running MiXCR on the 5' RACE reads. The sample contains roughly 600,000 distinct CDR3 sequences, roughly 18% of which appear only once. Specimen: PBMCs or a T cell subset sorted from them (not recorded which). The receptors shown here come from an adult woman who had mild COVID-19 (a few samples of this study predate the infection). Cell type and time point are not known. Each CDR3 is given with its conserved first and last residue. The D gene is left open where the match is weak. Some rows have no size entry. The others give once, few or many, or a class for an expanded clone.

d_gene	v_gene	abundance	j_gene	CDR3nt	CDR3aa
TRBD1	TRBV18	NA	TRBJ1-2	TGTGCCAGCTCGCCCGGGACAGGGGGAGGCTATGGCTACACCTTC	CASSPGTGGGYGYTF
NA	TRBV5-8	NA	TRBJ1-2	TGTGCCAGCAGCTTGGGTGGAATAGACTATGGCTACACCTTC	CASSLGGIDYGYTF
NA	TRBV29-1	many	TRBJ2-7	TGCAGCGCCTGGGGAGCCAGCTCCTACGAGCAGTACTTC	CSAWGASSYEQYF
TRBD2	TRBV9	few	TRBJ2-2	TGTGCCAGCAGCGTAGAGCCTAGCGGGGGCACCGGGGAGCTGTTTTTT	CASSVEPSGGTGELFF
NA	TRBV7-2	NA	TRBJ2-1	TGTGCCAGCAGCTACCCCGGGCAGGGCGATCCGAGCTCCTACAATGAGCAGTTCTTC	CASSYPGQGDPSSYNEQFF
NA	TRBV6-5	few	TRBJ2-5	TGTGCCAGCAGTTACTCCCAGGGCCGGACCCAGTACTTC	CASSYSQGRTQYF
TRBD1	TRBV2	NA	TRBJ1-1	TGTGCCAGCAGTGAAGAAGGGACAGGGACGATGAACACTGAAGCTTTCTTT	CASSEEGTGTMNTEAFF
NA	TRBV7-3	few	TRBJ1-2	TGTGCCAGCAGCTTTCCGATGGGGGTGGGCTACACCTTC	CASSFPMGVGYTF
NA	TRBV5-1	NA	TRBJ2-7	TGCGCCAGCAGCCTAGGGACGCACTCCTACGAGCAGTACTTC	CASSLGTHSYEQYF
NA	TRBV13	NA	TRBJ2-5	TGTGCCAGCTTGTGGCGGTTGGAAGAGACCCAGTACTTC	CASLWRLEETQYF
TRBD1	TRBV29-1	NA	TRBJ1-2	TGCAGCGTGAAGGGGGCAGGGTTTCGAGTCGGTGGCTACACCTTC	CSVKGAGFRVGGYTF
TRBD1	TRBV27	NA	TRBJ2-3	TGTGCCAGCAGTTTGACAGGGTTCATAACAGATACGCAGTATTTT	CASSLTGFITDTQYF
TRBD1	TRBV11-2	NA	TRBJ1-2	TGTGCCAGCAGTCTTCAGGGGGCAGGTTGGTGGGGCTACACCTTC	CASSLQGAGWWGYTF
TRBD2	TRBV5-1	NA	TRBJ2-7	TGCGCCAGCAGCCTGTCCAGCGGGGGCGCGGGCTACGAGCAGTACTTC	CASSLSSGGAGYEQYF
TRBD2	TRBV5-1	few	TRBJ2-3	TGCGCCAGCAGCTGGGGAGGGCCTGGAACAGATACGCAGTATTTT	CASSWGGPGTDTQYF
NA	TRBV19	NA	TRBJ2-2	TGTGCCAGTACTTCCGTGGGGAACAGGGTGCCCGGGGAGCTGTTTTTT	CASTSVGNRVPGELFF
NA	TRBV7-2	few	TRBJ2-3	TGTGCCAGCAGCTTACGGCGGGTGGCGACAGATACGCAGTATTTT	CASSLRRVATDTQYF
NA	TRBV25-1	NA	TRBJ1-5	TGTGCCAGCAGTGGAGGCAGGCAGCCCCAGCATTTT	CASSGGRQPQHF
NA	TRBV12-3/TRBV12-4	few	TRBJ2-3	TGTGCCAGCAGATCTGCTTGGGGCCCAAGCACAGATACGCAGTATTTT	CASRSAWGPSTDTQYF
NA	TRBV3-1	NA	TRBJ1-1	TGTGCCAGCAGCCTCGACCCGACATTAAGGCCAGGCACTGAAGCTTTCTTT	CASSLDPTLRPGTEAFF
NA	TRBV6-5	NA	TRBJ1-5	TGTGCCAGCAGTTACTCCAGGACAGAAAATCAGCCCCAGCATTTT	CASSYSRTENQPQHF
TRBD2	TRBV7-6	NA	TRBJ2-1	TGTGCCAGCAGCTTAGACCCTCTAGCGGGGTTATCCTACAATGAGCAGTTCTTC	CASSLDPLAGLSYNEQFF
NA	TRBV5-1	few	TRBJ1-4	TGCGCCAGCCGTGCAGCTGCTAATGAAAAACTGTTTTTT	CASRAAANEKLFF
TRBD1	TRBV19	few	TRBJ2-1	TGTGCCAGTAGTTCGCACGGGACAGGCACCTACAATGAGCAGTTCTTC	CASSSHGTGTYNEQFF
TRBD2	TRBV5-1	few	TRBJ2-7	TGCGCCAGCAGCAGGGGACTAGCGGTCCTATACGAGCAGTACTTC	CASSRGLAVLYEQYF
NA	TRBV20-1	many	TRBJ2-1	TGCAGCCTTGGTTTCCTGCATGAGCAGTTCTTC	CSLGFLHEQFF
NA	TRBV9	few	TRBJ1-1	TGTGCCAGCAGCGTCACAGGGTCTCCTGAAGCTTTCTTT	CASSVTGSPEAFF
NA	TRBV5-1	once	TRBJ1-2	TGCGCCAGCAGCTTGTACCGCGGTTCTAACGACTATGGCTACACCTTC	CASSLYRGSNDYGYTF
TRBD2	TRBV20-1	many	TRBJ2-1	TGCAGTGCTCCAACGGGAGCGGGAGGGTGGAATGAGCAGTTCTTC	CSAPTGAGGWNEQFF
TRBD2	TRBV7-9	few	TRBJ2-3	TGTGCCATAGAGCGGGAGGAGGCAGATACGCAGTATTTT	CAIEREEADTQYF
TRBD2	TRBV9	NA	TRBJ2-5	TGTGCCAGCAGCGACCGGACTAGCGGCCCCAGGGAGACCCAGTACTTC	CASSDRTSGPRETQYF
TRBD1	TRBV7-2	few	TRBJ1-2	TGTGCCAGCAGCCCAGGACAGGTCGATGGCTACACCTTC	CASSPGQVDGYTF
NA	TRBV6-6	few	TRBJ1-1	TGTGCCAGCAGGATGGGACATCAGAACACTGAAGCTTTCTTT	CASRMGHQNTEAFF
TRBD1	TRBV12-3/TRBV12-4	NA	TRBJ2-7	TGTGCCAGCAGTTTCCTCTCGGACAGGAGCGAGCAGTACTTC	CASSFLSDRSEQYF
NA	TRBV5-5	NA	TRBJ2-1	TGTGCCAGCAGCTTGGGATTGTTCAGGTCCACACACTCCTACAATGAGCAGTTCTTC	CASSLGLFRSTHSYNEQFF
NA	TRBV20-1	many	TRBJ1-2	TGCAGTGCTAGACAGGCCCTCGAGGGGCATCTTGGCTACACCTTC	CSARQALEGHLGYTF
TRBD1	TRBV3-1	few	TRBJ2-7	TGTGCCAGCAGCCAAGATCCTTATTCCGGGACAGCCTACGAGCAGTACTTC	CASSQDPYSGTAYEQYF
NA	TRBV15	few	TRBJ1-1	TGTGCCACCAGCAGAGAAGCCCACACTGAAGCTTTCTTT	CATSREAHTEAFF
NA	TRBV27	NA	TRBJ2-1	TGTGCCAGCAGTTTATCTGCGGGATTCTCCTACAATGAGCAGTTCTTC	CASSLSAGFSYNEQFF
NA	TRBV7-7	NA	TRBJ2-7	TGTGCTAGCAGCCCGAGTCTAGCAGCTAGTTACGAGCAGTACTTC	CASSPSLAASYEQYF
TRBD2	TRBV7-9	few	TRBJ2-3	TGTGCCAGCAGCTTTAGCGGGGCCCTCACAGATACGCAGTATTTT	CASSFSGALTDTQYF
NA	TRBV7-9	NA	TRBJ2-5	TGTGCCAGCAGCTTAGAGTTAGAGGGGGAGACCCAGTACTTC	CASSLELEGETQYF
NA	TRBV12-3/TRBV12-4	few	TRBJ2-7	TGTGCCAGCAGCCAAAACATAGGCTACGAGCAGTACTTC	CASSQNIGYEQYF
NA	TRBV5-6	NA	TRBJ2-7	TGTGCCAGCAGCTTTGATCCGGGACGGGAATACGAGCAGTACTTC	CASSFDPGREYEQYF
NA	TRBV29-1	few	TRBJ2-7	TGCAGCGTTGAGAGGTGGGGGGCGGGTGAGCAGTACTTC	CSVERWGAGEQYF
NA	TRBV12-3/TRBV12-4	few	TRBJ1-6	TGTGCCAGCAGCCCAACGGGGGCTAGGAATTCACCCCTCCACTTT	CASSPTGARNSPLHF
NA	TRBV5-5	many	TRBJ2-4	TGTGCCAGCAGCTTGAACGGAGCGGCAGTAGCCAAAAACATTCAGTACTTC	CASSLNGAAVAKNIQYF